This TCR beta chain was found in a study of cytomegalovirus exposure and HLA in healthy donors. Study-wide background: Genotyping of roughly 400 donors showed that around 86% belonged to the Caucasian-associated ancestry cluster.

Use of 60 Vbeta and 13 Jbeta primers characterized the PCR. In the original workflow: A later analysis counted around 80 million unique TCR beta chains, some 12 million shared. Profiling relied on immunoSEQ multiplex PCR, and the TCRdb table lists in-frame clones only, not all of them. V, J and clone size reflect that table, while D and trimming were determined from the DNA. This table holds some 130,000 clones, around 77% found once. Germline-derived CDR1 and CDR2 are SNHLY and FYNNEI. V was clipped by 0 bases and J by 4 bases; unmatched bases: 12. The CDR3 spans 18 residues. This clonotype was obtained from a man in his thirties or forties in good health and CMV-seronegative. The V and J genes are TRBV2 and TRBJ1-2; TRBD1 aligns across 9 bases. Sequenced sample: PBMCs. The CDR3: CASSEALGQGEGGYGYTF. The CDR3 nucleotides read TGTGCCAGCAGTGAAGCGCTGGGACAGGGAGAGGGAGGCTATGGCTACACCTTC.